Sequencing of this TCR beta chain was carried out in a study of T cell repertoires in cytomegalovirus infection. Turning to the study itself: CMV epitopes in the study were HLA-C-restricted (recently identified) and HLA-B-restricted (well studied). Matching HLA type and CMV infection were both indicated by public TCR beta signatures.

General study findings and limits: The response measured ex vivo was dominated by TCR beta clonotypes (HLA-C-restricted and CMV-specific). People with CMV and the relevant HLA were identified by cumulative public TCR beta family frequency.

Points on this clonotype: What it binds is unknown.

TCRdb redid the calling of the reads with MiXCR, one entry per CDR3 protein. The sample has a few hundred thousand distinct CDR3 sequences, around 40% seen once. V lost 5 bases and J 1 base, leaving 11 bases between the germline ends. The CDR3 is 14 residues long. The TCR sequence derives from a human donor in good health (CMV status not recorded). Some clones in this sample may be carry-over from other donors' samples. Here the sequenced sample was cultured PBMCs, taken from culture after CMV antigen stimulation. The chain recombines TRBV12-3 or TRBV12-4 with TRBJ2-5; a weak D match, TRBD2 (6 bases). The CDR3 DNA follows: TGTGCCAGCAGTCCACCGGGAGCCCAAGAGACCCAGTACTTC. This encodes CASSPPGAQETQYF.